Given below is one TCR beta chain in context. Its target is unknown. The source of the sample is a study of OX40 agonist ivuxolimab in advanced cancers. Study results and caveats: Average numbers of expanded clones were greater in CD8+ T cells than in CD4+.

The germline gives CDR1 MNHEY, CDR2 SVGAGI. V dropped 2 bases and J dropped 2 bases, with 13 bases sitting between them. The length of the CDR3 is 15 residues. Measured with immunoSEQ multiplex PCR; TCRdb has only the in-frame clones, and not every one. The sample yields approximately 27,000 clones, more than 75% seen once. This sequence was found in an adult with an advanced solid tumor such as melanoma, head and neck, liver or kidney cancer. The sample here was CD4+ or CD8+ T cells sorted from blood, taken in a trial of the OX40 agonist ivuxolimab. The chain couples TRBV6-5 to TRBJ2-7, with a possible D match to TRBD1 (6 bases). CDR3 region: CASSYGQQRTYEQYF. Here the CDR3 DNA reads TGTGCCAGCAGTTACGGACAGCAAAGAACCTACGAGCAGTACTTC.